A single sample gave rise to the 25 T cell receptor beta chains below, sequenced in a study of cytomegalovirus exposure and HLA in healthy donors. 60 Vbeta and 13 Jbeta primers were used in PCR. Sequencing was performed with immunoSEQ multiplex PCR; in TCRdb, only in-frame clones are kept and a portion is missing. The sample gives 90,000 to 120,000 clones, over 65% of which show up once; 14% is in the top ten. The source material was PBMCs. These receptors all come from a woman aged 40 to 50 in good health and CMV-seropositive.

V gene TRBV7-3 combines with J gene TRBJ2-1; 9 bases agree with TRBD1. The CDR3 has 14 amino acids. Trimming at V came to 5 bases and at J to 4 bases, leaving 3 bases not matched to a gene. CDR1 is SGHTA and CDR2 is FQGTGA in the germline V gene. This chain's CDR3 is CASSPGQGYNEQFF. The DNA of the CDR3 is TGTGCCAGCAGCCCAGGACAGGGGTACAATGAGCAGTTCTTC.

The genes are TRBV2 and TRBJ2-2; D not resolved. Trimming removed 4 bases from V and 6 bases from J, with 15 bases in between. This CDR3 has 15 residues. Germline V gene lookup returns CDR1 SNHLY and CDR2 FYNNEI. Here the CDR3 DNA reads TGTGCCAGCAGTGTGCTTAAAGTAGCTGCCGGGGAGCTGTTTTTT. Protein: CASSVLKVAAGELFF.

A single count supports this clone. This chain connects TRBV10-3 to TRBJ1-4; 8 bases align to TRBD1. Germline V gene sequence: CDR1 ENHRY, CDR2 SYGVKD. The CDR3 contains 13 residues. The junction had 9 bases not matched to a gene; V was cut back by 11 bases and J by 7 bases. This CDR3 reads CASQGAAGEKLFF. The CDR3 DNA is TGTGCCTCGCAGGGGGCTGCTGGTGAAAAACTGTTTTTT.

This clone was seen more than once but under ten times. The chain links TRBV9 to TRBJ2-2; 7 bases match TRBD1. CDR3 length: 15 amino acids. V was pared by 4 bases and J by 2 bases, with 5 bases of the junction left unmatched. Per germline, CDR1 SGDLS and CDR2 YYNGEE. CDR3 coding DNA: TGTGCCAGCAGCACTACAGGGGACAACACCGGGGAGCTGTTTTTT. It encodes CASSTTGDNTGELFF.

V usage is TRBV2 and J usage is TRBJ2-1; D may be TRBD2 (6 bases). Deletions cut 5 bases from V and 14 bases from J, with 16 bases between. The CDR3 is made up of 12 amino acids. Germline lookup yields CDR1 SNHLY and CDR2 FYNNEI. The CDR3 coding sequence is TGTGCCAGCAGTAAAACTAGCCCCAAGGAGTTCTTC. Translated: CASSKTSPKEFF.

The chain joins TRBV10-2 to TRBJ2-2; a weak D match, TRBD2 (5 bases). The CDR3 has 15 residues. Trimming took 6 bases from V and 1 from J, leaving 12 bases between them. The germline gives CDR1 WSHSY, CDR2 SAAADI. The CDR3 nucleotides read TGCGCCAGCAGATCAGACGGACTGAACACCGGGGAGCTGTTTTTT. This translates into CASRSDGLNTGELFF.

The chain carries TRBV14 and TRBJ2-1; 12 bases agree with TRBD2. V was clipped by 4 bases and J by 6 bases; unmatched bases: 4. The germline V gene encodes CDR1 SGHDN and CDR2 FVKESK. CDR3 length equals 15 residues. CDR3 sequence reads: CASSPRLAGANEQFF. The DNA for the CDR3 is TGTGCCAGCAGCCCAAGACTAGCGGGGGCCAATGAGCAGTTCTTC.

This chain uses TRBV5-1 with TRBJ2-1, with a tentative D call TRBD1 (6 bases). V shed 6 bases and J shed 4 bases, with 14 bases lying between them. This CDR3 spans 14 amino acids. In germline, CDR1 is SGHRS, CDR2 YFSETQ. CDR3 amino acids: CASNPPGQYNEQFF. The CDR3 DNA sequence: TGCGCCAGCAACCCTCCCGGACAGTACAATGAGCAGTTCTTC.

J is TRBJ2-3 and V is TRBV10-3, with TRBD2 identical over 10 bases. Germline V gene sequence: CDR1 ENHRY, CDR2 SYGVKD. The ends lost 8 bases at V and 6 bases at J; junction bases unmatched: 8. This CDR3 has 14 residues. In DNA, the CDR3 is TGTGCCATCGCCACTAGCGGGGACCCTGATACGCAGTATTTT. Amino acid sequence: CAIATSGDPDTQYF.

V and J are TRBV9 and TRBJ1-1; perhaps TRBD1 as D (6 bases). The CDR3 contains 14 residues. The V gene's germline CDR1 is SGDLS and CDR2 YYNGEE. Between the trimmed V and J ends, which lost 4 bases and 0 bases, there was a span of 10 bases. The CDR3 DNA reads TGTGCCAGCAGCCCGACAGGTCTGAACACTGAAGCTTTCTTT. This encodes CASSPTGLNTEAFF.

This clone was observed a single time. Its ends do not fully match the called genes, so a read error is possible. The chain recombines TRBV7-8 with TRBJ1-4, with 8 bases aligning to TRBD1. The CDR3 is 12 residues long. CDR1 is SGHVS and CDR2 is FQNEAQ in the germline V gene. CDR3 sequence (DNA): TGTGCCAGCAGCTTACGCCAGGGGGCTCAGGTTTTT. It codes for CASSLRQGAQVF. The full variable domain, completed using reference TRBV7-8 and TRBJ1-4, is GAGVSQSPRYKVAKRGQDVALRCDPISGHVSLFWYQQALGQGPEFLTYFQNEAQLDKSGLPSDRFFAERPEGSVSTLKIQRTQQEDSAVYLCASSLRQGAQVFGSGTQLSVL.

The chain recombines TRBV5-6 with TRBJ1-6; D gene unclear. Trimming removed 0 bases at V and 0 bases at J, with 13 bases between. This CDR3 contains 18 residues. Germline assignment: CDR1 SGHDT and CDR2 YYEEEE. The CDR3 region has the DNA TGTGCCAGCAGCTTGGAGGGAGTGGGGAGCTCCTATAATTCACCCCTCCACTTT. Its translation is CASSLEGVGSSYNSPLHF. Drawing the rest from reference TRBV5-6 and TRBJ1-6, the complete variable domain is DAGVTQSPTHLIKTRGQQVTLRCSPKSGHDTVSWYQQALGQGPQFIFQYYEEEERQRGNFPDRFSGHQFPNYSSELNVNALLLGDSALYLCASSLEGVGSSYNSPLHFGNGTRLTVT.

The chain carries TRBV7-9 and TRBJ1-5; no clear D. Germline V lookup: CDR1 SEHNR, CDR2 FQNEAQ (reference sequence). The CDR3 runs 12 residues. Between the trimmed V and J ends, which lost 9 bases and 5 bases, there was a span of 11 bases. CDR3 nucleotide sequence: TGTGCCAGTAGCACCGGGGATCAGCCCCAGCATTTT. The encoded protein is CASSTGDQPQHF.

The chain joins TRBV19 to TRBJ1-1, with 8 positions matching TRBD1. V lost 4 bases and J lost 5; bases outside the gene matches: 6. The V gene's germline CDR1 is LNHDA and CDR2 SQIVND (reference sequence). This CDR3 has 14 residues. For the CDR3, the DNA is TGTGCCAGTAGTACAAACTACAGGGGGACTGAAGCTTTCTTT. Protein sequence: CASSTNYRGTEAFF. Full variable domain (rest looked up from reference TRBV19 and TRBJ1-1): DGGITQSPKYLFRKEGQNVTLSCEQNLNHDAMYWYRQDPGQGLRLIYYSQIVNDFQKGDIAEGYSVSREKKESFPLTVTSAQKNPTAFYLCASSTNYRGTEAFFGQGTRLTVV.

The chain combines TRBV6-5 with TRBJ2-7; a possible D gene is TRBD1 (5 bases). V lost 6 bases and J 1 base, leaving 16 bases between the germline ends. Germline V lookup: CDR1 MNHEY, CDR2 SVGAGI. The CDR3 is made up of 15 amino acids. In nucleotides, the CDR3 is TGTGCCAGCAGCTCCTCAGGGTCCCCTTCCTACGAGCAGTACTTC. This translates into CASSSSGSPSYEQYF.

The J gene is TRBJ2-7, the V gene TRBV4-2; 8 bases are shared with TRBD2. Trimming took 3 bases from V and 2 from J; bases not matched to a gene: 6. This CDR3 is 15 amino acids long. Germline CDR1 and CDR2: LGHNA and YNFKEQ. DNA for the CDR3: TGTGCCAGCAGCCAGGCGGGGGGTACAGCCTACGAGCAGTACTTC. The encoded protein is CASSQAGGTAYEQYF.

The CDR3: CASKQGGNQPQHF. As DNA, the CDR3 is TGTGCCAGCAAACAAGGGGGCAATCAGCCCCAGCATTTT. The chain recombines TRBV2 with TRBJ1-5; D perhaps matches TRBD1 (5 bases). The CDR3 is made up of 13 amino acids. V gave up 7 bases and J gave up 2 bases, with 9 bases separating them. CDR1 is SNHLY, CDR2 FYNNEI, per germline.

The chain combines TRBV5-1 with TRBJ2-7; TRBD2 agrees at 7 bases. The germline gives CDR1 SGHRS, CDR2 YFSETQ. The CDR3 totals 16 residues. The V gene end was trimmed by 6 bases and the J gene end by 3 bases; junction bases not matched to a gene: 15. DNA of the CDR3: TGCGCCAGCACCCCAACCCGGGCGGGGAGGGGCTACGAGCAGTACTTC. Its protein is CASTPTRAGRGYEQYF.

The DNA of the CDR3 is TGTGCCAGCAGTTACTTCGGGACAGGGGATTCACCCCTCCACTTT. Its protein is CASSYFGTGDSPLHF. This chain joins TRBV6-5 and TRBJ1-6, with 10 positions matching TRBD1. The junction had 2 bases not matched to a gene; V was cut back by 1 base and J by 8 bases. The germline V gene has CDR1 MNHEY and CDR2 SVGAGI. The CDR3 loop spans 15 amino acids.

The rearrangement uses TRBV28 and TRBJ1-2, with a possible D match to TRBD1 (6 bases). With 8 bases removed from V and 6 bases from J, the gap between germline ends came to 13 bases. CDR1 and CDR2 from the germline V gene are MDHEN and SYDVKM. This CDR3 has 12 amino acids. The DNA of the CDR3 is TGTGCCAGCCACGTACAGGGAAATGGCTACACCTTC. Encoded protein: CASHVQGNGYTF.

The chain joins TRBV7-8 to TRBJ2-7; 9 bases map to TRBD1. The V gene's germline CDR1 is SGHVS and CDR2 FQNEAQ. This CDR3 contains 15 residues. The V and J ends lost 0 bases and 1 base, in that order; junction bases with no gene match: 1. CDR3 DNA: TGTGCCAGCAGCTTAGCCGGGACAGGGTCCTACGAGCAGTACTTC. Translated, it gives CASSLAGTGSYEQYF.

The rearrangement joins TRBV6-5 to TRBJ2-1; 9 nucleotides line up with TRBD1. Germline CDR1 MNHEY, CDR2 SVGAGI. This CDR3 has 14 amino acids. V lost 6 bases to trimming and J lost 4 bases; unmatched junction nucleotides: 4. The CDR3 bases are TGTGCCAGCAGCCGGACAGGGGAGTACAATGAGCAGTTCTTC. It translates to CASSRTGEYNEQFF.

The chain has TRBV7-6 and TRBJ2-7, with TRBD2 matching 11 bases. Losses at the gene ends were 7 bases for V and 5 bases for J; bases not matched to a gene: 10. This CDR3 region has 15 residues. Per germline, CDR1 SGHVS and CDR2 FNYEAQ. The CDR3 sequence: CASTPLAGGLDEQYF. In nucleotides, the CDR3 is TGTGCCAGCACCCCCCTAGCGGGGGGTTTGGACGAGCAGTACTTC.

The V call is TRBV7-9, the J call TRBJ1-1; D not resolved. There are 11 residues in the CDR3. CDR1 and CDR2 from the germline V gene are SEHNR and FQNEAQ (reference sequence). Trimming removed 4 bases from V and 3 bases from J, with 3 bases in between. The CDR3 bases are TGTGCCAGCAGCTCGGACACTGAAGCTTTCTTT. This encodes CASSSDTEAFF.

J is TRBJ1-4 and V is TRBV10-3; D not certain. The V end lost 2 bases, the J end lost 8 bases, and 12 bases lay between the germline ends. This CDR3 has 14 amino acids. Germline CDR1 and CDR2: ENHRY and SYGVKD. CDR3 residues: CAISEGVTGEKLFF. The DNA of the CDR3 is TGTGCCATCAGTGAGGGGGTAACGGGAGAAAAACTGTTTTTT.